This entry lists 13 T cell receptor beta chains sequenced from one sample in a study of CD8 T cells in Susac syndrome. Roughly 0.45 to 1 ug RNA was reverse transcribed with random hexamers. TCRdb reprocessed the immunoSEQ multiplex PCR reads with MiXCR, giving one entry per CDR3 protein. The sample carries about 250,000 distinct CDR3 sequences, over 85% recorded once. Specimen: CD4+ T cells from PBMCs. Source of these receptors: a human donor with multiple sclerosis.

This clonotype was seen just once. This rearrangement joins TRBV20-1 to TRBJ1-2; the match to TRBD1 covers 8 bases. CDR1 DFQATT and CDR2 SNEGSKA come from the germline V gene (reference sequence). The CDR3 contains 16 residues. J gave up 7 bases and V 2 bases, and 15 bases lay outside the gene matches. In nucleotides, the CDR3 is TGCAGTGCTAGATCGAGGGGTGGCCAGGGGGCGAGTGGCTACACCTTC. Its translation is CSARSRGGQGASGYTF.

J is TRBJ1-2 and V is TRBV19; a weak D match, TRBD1 (6 bases). This CDR3 has 15 amino acids. V shed 2 bases and J shed 6 bases, with 16 bases lying between them. Germline CDR1 and CDR2: LNHDA and SQIVND (reference sequence). CDR3 residues: CASSIMAGEGHGYTF. CDR3 in DNA: TGTGCCAGTAGTATAATGGCAGGGGAAGGCCATGGCTACACCTTC.

The CDR3 spells CSASATWNSPLHF. CDR3 nucleotides: TGCAGTGCTAGTGCAACTTGGAATTCACCCCTCCACTTT. The rearrangement links TRBV20-1 to TRBJ1-6; D ambiguous. Per the germline V gene, CDR1 is DFQATT and CDR2 is SNEGSKA (reference sequence). This CDR3 is built from 13 residues. Trimming left V 3 bases short and J 7 bases short, with 10 bases between.

This clonotype showed up just once. The CDR3 region has the DNA TGCGCCAGCAGCCTACAGGGAGACTACGAGCAGTACTTC. It translates to CASSLQGDYEQYF. This chain links TRBV5-1 with TRBJ2-7, with a tentative D call TRBD1 (6 bases). CDR3 length: 13 residues. Trimming left V 4 bases short and J 3 bases short, with 11 bases between. Germline V gene sequence: CDR1 SGHRS, CDR2 YFSETQ.

The chain links TRBV28 to TRBJ2-7, with 7 bases matching TRBD1. Germline V gives CDR1 MDHEN, CDR2 SYDVKM. The V and J ends lost 5 bases and 1 base, in that order; junction bases with no gene match: 11. The CDR3 has 16 amino acids. CDR3 DNA sequence: TGTGCCAGCAGTGGCCTTTGGGGACAGAGTTCCTACGAGCAGTACTTC. Encoded protein: CASSGLWGQSSYEQYF.

The genes are TRBV10-3 and TRBJ2-7, with D perhaps TRBD2 (6 bases). Germline loops: CDR1 ENHRY, CDR2 SYGVKD. The V and J ends lost 4 bases and 2 bases respectively, with 9 bases between them. This CDR3 contains 13 residues. As DNA, the CDR3 is TGTGCCATCAGTGCCCCGGGAGCCTACGAGCAGTACGTC. Its translation: CAISAPGAYEQYV.

The rearrangement joins TRBV20-1 to TRBJ2-7; 8 positions agree with TRBD2. V was pared by 2 bases and J by 3 bases, with 3 bases of the junction left unmatched. Germline CDR1 is DFQATT and CDR2 is SNEGSKA (reference sequence). The CDR3 is 13 residues long. The CDR3 loop reads CSARSGGRYEQYF. CDR3 DNA: TGCAGTGCTAGAAGCGGGGGCCGCTACGAGCAGTACTTC.

The chain combines TRBV6-5 with TRBJ1-1; weak D call: TRBD1 (5 bases). Trimming removed 6 bases from V and 11 bases from J, with 19 bases in between. Germline values: CDR1 MNHEY, CDR2 SVGAGI. This CDR3 is 13 amino acids long. CDR3 DNA: TGTGCCAGCAGAACGACAAACCGGGGGAATGCTTTCTTT. This sequence encodes CASRTTNRGNAFF.

This clonotype was detected only once. V usage is TRBV5-1 and J usage is TRBJ2-3; 16 nucleotides agree with TRBD2. J was trimmed by 4 bases and V by 2 bases; bases with no gene match: 10. This CDR3 is 19 amino acids long. CDR1 SGHRS and CDR2 YFSETQ come from the germline V gene. The CDR3 sequence: CASSFGGLGLAGGPDTQYF. The CDR3 DNA sequence: TGCGCCAGCAGCTTTGGAGGTTTGGGACTAGCGGGGGGGCCAGATACGCAGTATTTT.

V usage is TRBV7-6 and J usage is TRBJ1-4; tentatively, D is TRBD1 (5 bases). This CDR3 contains 13 residues. The germline V gene has CDR1 SGHVS and CDR2 FNYEAQ. V was clipped by 4 bases and J by 10 bases, with 13 bases between them. The CDR3 region has the DNA TGTGCCAGCAGCTCCCCGACAGTGGGAAAACTGTTTTTT. It translates to CASSSPTVGKLFF.

This chain links TRBV6-5 with TRBJ2-2; 11 bases match TRBD1. V shed 5 bases and J 6 bases; nucleotides not matched to a gene: 5. The CDR3 totals 15 residues. Germline V lookup: CDR1 MNHEY, CDR2 SVGAGI. The CDR3: CASSSRDRGAGELFF. The DNA of the CDR3 is TGTGCCAGCAGTAGCCGGGACAGGGGGGCCGGGGAGCTGTTTTTT.

The V call is TRBV10-3, the J call TRBJ2-2; D is perhaps TRBD2 (5 bases). The CDR3 sequence is 15 residues long. The V gene's germline CDR1 is ENHRY and CDR2 SYGVKD. Trimming stripped 2 bases from V and 2 bases from J, with 9 bases between. CDR3 DNA sequence: TGTGCCATCAGTGAGGGACTTAGCAACACCGGGGAGCTGTTTTTT. Translated, it gives CAISEGLSNTGELFF.

The chain combines TRBV4-1 with TRBJ2-2; D may match TRBD1 or TRBD2 (5 bases each). Germline lookup yields CDR1 MGHRA and CDR2 YSYEKL. CDR3 length: 14 residues. V lost 6 bases and J lost 4, with 12 bases in between. The CDR3 DNA is TGCGCCAGCAGGAGCCCGAGGGGCACCGGGGAGCTGTTTTTT. It encodes CASRSPRGTGELFF.